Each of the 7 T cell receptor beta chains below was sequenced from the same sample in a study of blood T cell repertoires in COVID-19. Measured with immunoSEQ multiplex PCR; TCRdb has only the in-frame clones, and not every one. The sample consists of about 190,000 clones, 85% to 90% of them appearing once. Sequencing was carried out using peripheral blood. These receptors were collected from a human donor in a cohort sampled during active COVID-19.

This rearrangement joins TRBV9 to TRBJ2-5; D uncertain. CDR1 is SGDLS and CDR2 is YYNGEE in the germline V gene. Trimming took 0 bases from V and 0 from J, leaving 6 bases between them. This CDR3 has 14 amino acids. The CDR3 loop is CASSVGPYQETQYF. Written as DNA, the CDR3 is TGTGCCAGCAGCGTAGGTCCGTACCAAGAGACCCAGTACTTC.

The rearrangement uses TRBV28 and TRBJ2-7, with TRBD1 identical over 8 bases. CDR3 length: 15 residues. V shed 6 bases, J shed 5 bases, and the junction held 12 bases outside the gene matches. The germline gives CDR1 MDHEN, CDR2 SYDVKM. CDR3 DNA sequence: TGTGCCAGCAGCCTCGAGGACAGGGATAGCGACGAGCAGTACTTC. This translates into CASSLEDRDSDEQYF.

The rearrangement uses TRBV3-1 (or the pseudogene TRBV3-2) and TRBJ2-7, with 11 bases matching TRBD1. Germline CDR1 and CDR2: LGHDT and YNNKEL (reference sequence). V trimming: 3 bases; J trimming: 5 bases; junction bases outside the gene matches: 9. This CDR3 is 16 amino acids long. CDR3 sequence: CASSQSPGQGVNEQYF. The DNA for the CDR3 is TGTGCCAGCAGCCAGTCTCCGGGACAGGGGGTCAACGAGCAGTACTTC.

The CDR3 here is CASSFSDRGQPQHF. The CDR3 region has the DNA TGTGCCAGCAGCTTTAGCGACAGGGGGCAGCCCCAGCATTTT. The chain couples TRBV7-9 to TRBJ1-5, with TRBD1 matching 9 bases. The CDR3 is 14 residues long. CDR1 SEHNR and CDR2 FQNEAQ come from the germline V gene (reference sequence). The ends lost 3 bases at V and 7 bases at J; junction bases unmatched: 4.

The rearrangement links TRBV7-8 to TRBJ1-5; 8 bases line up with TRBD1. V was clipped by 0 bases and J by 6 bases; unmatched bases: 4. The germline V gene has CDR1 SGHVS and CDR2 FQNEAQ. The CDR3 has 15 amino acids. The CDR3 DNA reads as TGTGCCAGCAGCTTAGCGAGACAGGGGAGTCAGCCCCAGCATTTT. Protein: CASSLARQGSQPQHF.

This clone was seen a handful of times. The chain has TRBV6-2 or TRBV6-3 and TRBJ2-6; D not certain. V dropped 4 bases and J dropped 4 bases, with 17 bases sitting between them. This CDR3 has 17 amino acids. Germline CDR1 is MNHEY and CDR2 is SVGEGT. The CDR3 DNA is TGTGCCAGCAGTTTCATAAATAGCATCCCCGGGGCCAACGTCCTGACTTTC. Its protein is CASSFINSIPGANVLTF.

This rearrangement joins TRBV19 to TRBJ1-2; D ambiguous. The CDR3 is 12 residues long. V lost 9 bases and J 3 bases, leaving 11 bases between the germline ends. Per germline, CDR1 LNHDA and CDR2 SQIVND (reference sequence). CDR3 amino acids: CASGSAHYGYTF. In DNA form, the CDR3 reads TGTGCCAGCGGGTCGGCCCACTATGGCTACACCTTC.